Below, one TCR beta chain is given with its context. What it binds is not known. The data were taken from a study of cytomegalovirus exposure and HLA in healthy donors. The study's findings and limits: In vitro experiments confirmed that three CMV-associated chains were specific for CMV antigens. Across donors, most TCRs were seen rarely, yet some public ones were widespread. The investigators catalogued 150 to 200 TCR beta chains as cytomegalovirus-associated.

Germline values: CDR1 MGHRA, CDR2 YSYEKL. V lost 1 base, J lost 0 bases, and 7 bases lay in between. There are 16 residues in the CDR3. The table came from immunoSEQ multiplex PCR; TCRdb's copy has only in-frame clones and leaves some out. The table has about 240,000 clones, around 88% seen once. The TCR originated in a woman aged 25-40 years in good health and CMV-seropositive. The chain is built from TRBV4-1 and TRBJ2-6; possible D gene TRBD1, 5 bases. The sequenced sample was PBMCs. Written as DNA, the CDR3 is TGCGCCAGCAGCCAAGTCAGGGCCTCTGGGGCCAACGTCCTGACTTTC. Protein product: CASSQVRASGANVLTF.